Each of the 20 T cell receptor beta chains below was sequenced from the same sample in a study of T cells in Graves' hyperthyroidism and ophthalmopathy. There were TCR beta CDR3 regions amplified from RNA transcripts. The TCR CDR3 was amplified in a first-round RT-PCR using the HTBI primer set. Each CDR3 protein is one row after TCRdb ran MiXCR on the multiplex PCR reads. In the table there are approximately 870,000 distinct CDR3 sequences, over 35% of which are singletons. The sequenced sample was blood. These receptors were collected from a man aged 18 to 35 with Graves' hyperthyroidism.

This chain links TRBV7-9 with TRBJ2-7; the match to TRBD2 covers 11 bases. The V gene's germline CDR1 is SEHNR and CDR2 FQNEAQ (reference sequence). V gave up 6 bases and J gave up 2 bases; unmatched junction bases: 6. The CDR3 runs to 15 residues. CDR3 loop: CASSLLLAGAYEQYF. DNA for the CDR3: TGTGCCAGCAGTTTATTACTAGCGGGGGCCTACGAGCAGTACTTC. The variable domain in full, completed from reference TRBV7-9 and TRBJ2-7, reads DTGVSQNPRHKITKRGQNVTFRCDPISEHNRLYWYRQTLGQGPEFLTYFQNEAQLEKSRLLSDRFSAERPKGSFSTLEIQRTEQGDSAMYLCASSLLLAGAYEQYFGPGTRLTVT.

J is TRBJ2-2 and V is TRBV7-2, with TRBD1 as a possible D gene (6 bases). The CDR3 consists of 14 residues. Germline V gives CDR1 SGHTA, CDR2 FQGNSA. V was clipped by 1 base and J by 9 bases, with 12 bases between them. The CDR3 DNA reads as TGTGCCAGCAGCTTAGTAGGGGGTGTTTGGGAGCTGTTTTTT. Its translation is CASSLVGGVWELFF.

The J gene is TRBJ1-4, the V gene TRBV15; D not resolved. Trimming shortened V by 3 bases and J by 7 bases, and 18 bases separated the two germline ends. The CDR3 length is 16 residues. CDR1 is LNHNV and CDR2 is YYDKDF in the germline V gene (reference sequence). The CDR3 sequence: CATSSRIRAGSEKLFF. The CDR3, as DNA: TGTGCCACCAGCAGTCGTATTCGGGCAGGCAGTGAAAAACTGTTTTTT.

This clonotype was observed a few times. The CDR3 DNA follows: TGTGCCAGCAGTGATTCAGGGGGCACTGAAGCTTTCTTT. Translated, it gives CASSDSGGTEAFF. This sequence joins TRBV25-1 and TRBJ1-1, with TRBD1 matching 7 bases. J was trimmed by 4 bases and V by 3 bases; bases with no gene match: 2. CDR1 is MGHDK, CDR2 SYGVNS, per germline. The CDR3 contains 13 residues. Drawing the rest from reference TRBV25-1 and TRBJ1-1, the complete variable domain is EADIYQTPRYLVIGTGKKITLECSQTMGHDKMYWYQQDPGMELHLIHYSYGVNSTEKGDLSSESTVSRIRTEHFPLTLESARPSHTSQYLCASSDSGGTEAFFGQGTRLTVV.

The V gene is TRBV20-1, the J gene TRBJ1-5; no reliable D call. The V and J ends lost 2 bases and 0 bases respectively, with 11 bases between them. The CDR3 spans 15 residues. In germline, CDR1 is DFQATT, CDR2 SNEGSKA (reference sequence). The CDR3 protein is CSARIGEYSNQPQHF. The CDR3 nucleotides read TGCAGTGCTAGAATTGGAGAATATAGCAATCAGCCCCAGCATTTT.

This clonotype was found a few times. The rearrangement uses TRBV19 and TRBJ2-2, with D perhaps TRBD1 (6 bases). The CDR3 loop spans 14 amino acids. Germline V gives CDR1 LNHDA, CDR2 SQIVND (reference sequence). The V end was cut by 3 bases, the J end by 4 bases, with 9 bases between. CDR3 sequence: CASSMLGGTGELFF. The CDR3 nucleotides read TGTGCCAGTAGTATGTTAGGGGGCACCGGGGAGCTGTTTTTT.

Of note for this clonotype: A much larger clonotype is one base distant, so this may be a read error. V and J are TRBV5-6 and TRBJ2-2; tentatively, D is TRBD1 (5 bases). The germline V gene has CDR1 SGHDT and CDR2 YYEEEE. V was clipped by 9 bases and J by 7 bases, with 13 bases between them. There are 12 residues in the CDR3. The CDR3 protein is CAISPDSGELFF. CDR3 DNA: TGTGCCATCAGTCCTGACAGCGGGGAGCTGTTTTTT.

V is TRBV5-6 and J is TRBJ1-6; D call uncertain. Trimming stripped 3 bases from V and 7 bases from J, with 8 bases between. This CDR3 region has 13 residues. Germline assignment: CDR1 SGHDT and CDR2 YYEEEE. DNA for the CDR3: TGTGCCAGCAGCTCCTATAAAAATTCACCCCTCCACTTT. It codes for CASSSYKNSPLHF. Full variable domain (missing parts from reference TRBV5-6 and TRBJ1-6): DAGVTQSPTHLIKTRGQQVTLRCSPKSGHDTVSWYQQALGQGPQFIFQYYEEEERQRGNFPDRFSGHQFPNYSSELNVNALLLGDSALYLCASSSYKNSPLHFGNGTRLTVT.

This clonotype came up a few times. The chain is built from TRBV12-3 or TRBV12-4 and TRBJ1-1, with a weak D call TRBD1 (5 bases). V was clipped by 2 bases and J by 0 bases, with 10 bases between them. The CDR3 has 15 amino acids. CDR3 nucleotide sequence: TGTGCCAGCAGTTTACGGGAGGGGTTGAACACTGAAGCTTTCTTT. This translates into CASSLREGLNTEAFF.

This chain uses TRBV15 with TRBJ2-6, with no clear D. The V end was cut by 3 bases, the J end by 0 bases, with 9 bases between. CDR1 is LNHNV and CDR2 is YYDKDF in the germline V gene (reference sequence). This CDR3 is 16 amino acids long. This CDR3 is CATSSSRISGANVLTF. The CDR3 region has the DNA TGTGCCACCAGCAGCTCAAGGATCTCTGGGGCCAACGTCCTGACTTTC. Combining the CDR3 with reference TRBV15 and TRBJ2-6 gives the whole variable domain DAMVIQNPRYQVTQFGKPVTLSCSQTLNHNVMYWYQQKSSQAPKLLFHYYDKDFNNEADTPDNFQSRRPNTSFCFLDIRSPGLGDTAMYLCATSSSRISGANVLTFGAGSRLTVL.

In this sample, this clonotype turned up a few times. A read error may account for a junction end that differs from germline. The CDR3 protein is CASRGLRGERFF. CDR3 in DNA: TGTGCCAGCAGGGGCCTCCGGGGGGAAAGGTTCTTT. This chain links TRBV7-8 with TRBJ1-6, with D possibly TRBD1 on 5 matching bases. Germline V lookup: CDR1 SGHVS, CDR2 FQNEAQ. This CDR3 contains 12 residues.

V gene TRBV20-1 combines with J gene TRBJ1-1, with 8 bases identical to TRBD1. After removal of 3 bases from V and 8 bases from J, the junction contained 2 bases not matched to a gene. The CDR3 covers 11 residues. Germline V lookup: CDR1 DFQATT, CDR2 SNEGSKA (reference sequence). The CDR3 DNA reads as TGCAGTGCTAGCGGGGACAGGGAAGCTTTCTTT. Its translation: CSASGDREAFF.

V is TRBV12-3 or TRBV12-4 and J is TRBJ1-5; a weak D match, TRBD1 (5 bases). V gave up 5 bases and J gave up 7 bases, with 12 bases separating them. This CDR3 comprises 13 residues. This CDR3 reads CASSGGKGQPQHF. CDR3 sequence (DNA): TGTGCCAGCAGTGGAGGGAAGGGGCAGCCCCAGCATTTT.

The gene calls are TRBV20-1 and TRBJ2-5; perhaps TRBD1 as D (5 bases). Germline V gene sequence: CDR1 DFQATT, CDR2 SNEGSKA (reference sequence). CDR3 size: 14 residues. V gave up 5 bases and J gave up 1 base, with 14 bases separating them. CDR3 loop: CSASRAAFQETQYF. The CDR3 DNA reads TGCAGTGCTTCCAGGGCGGCATTCCAAGAGACCCAGTACTTC.

This clonotype appeared a few times. This chain uses TRBV19 with TRBJ1-5; 8 bases align to TRBD1. CDR1 and CDR2 from the germline V gene are LNHDA and SQIVND (reference sequence). The CDR3 loop spans 17 amino acids. J was trimmed by 3 bases and V by 0 bases; bases with no gene match: 7. CDR3 DNA sequence: TGTGCCAGTAGTATAGATCTGACAGGGGTTCTCAATCAGCCCCAGCATTTT. It yields the protein CASSIDLTGVLNQPQHF. Full variable domain (missing parts from reference TRBV19 and TRBJ1-5): DGGITQSPKYLFRKEGQNVTLSCEQNLNHDAMYWYRQDPGQGLRLIYYSQIVNDFQKGDIAEGYSVSREKKESFPLTVTSAQKNPTAFYLCASSIDLTGVLNQPQHFGDGTRLSIL.

The chain carries TRBV7-9 and TRBJ2-7, with D perhaps being TRBD1 or TRBD2 (5 bases each). The CDR3 sequence is 15 residues long. The germline V gene encodes CDR1 SEHNR and CDR2 FQNEAQ (reference sequence). The V and J ends lost 5 bases and 0 bases respectively, with 14 bases between them. Written as DNA, the CDR3 is TGTGCCAGCAGCGGGGGTTCACATCCCTCCTACGAGCAGTACTTC. Translation: CASSGGSHPSYEQYF. Full variable domain (missing parts from reference TRBV7-9 and TRBJ2-7): DTGVSQNPRHKITKRGQNVTFRCDPISEHNRLYWYRQTLGQGPEFLTYFQNEAQLEKSRLLSDRFSAERPKGSFSTLEIQRTEQGDSAMYLCASSGGSHPSYEQYFGPGTRLTVT.

The chain's CDR3 is CATKFSMNTEAFF. The DNA for the CDR3 is TGTGCCACCAAGTTTTCCATGAACACTGAAGCTTTCTTT. The chain joins TRBV25-1 to TRBJ1-1; D gene ambiguous. V dropped 10 bases and J dropped 0 bases, with 12 bases sitting between them. The CDR3 has 13 residues. The V gene's germline CDR1 is MGHDK and CDR2 SYGVNS.

This chain uses TRBV7-9 with TRBJ2-7; the match to TRBD2 covers 8 bases. V dropped 3 bases and J dropped 5; count of bases not matched to a gene: 6. Germline assignment: CDR1 SEHNR and CDR2 FQNEAQ (reference sequence). The CDR3 consists of 14 residues. For the CDR3, the DNA is TGTGCCAGCAGCTTCCCGACTAGCGCAGACGAGCAGTACTTC. Protein: CASSFPTSADEQYF.

The chain carries TRBV15 and TRBJ2-7; 9 bases fit TRBD1. After removal of 10 bases from V and 5 bases from J, the junction contained 15 bases not matched to a gene. Germline CDR1 is LNHNV and CDR2 is YYDKDF (reference sequence). This CDR3 is 15 amino acids long. The CDR3 region has the DNA TGTGCCATCAACGGGGATCCGGGACAGGGCAACGAGCAGTACTTC. Protein sequence: CAINGDPGQGNEQYF.

The chain joins TRBV5-1 to TRBJ2-2; 12 bases match TRBD2. The germline gives CDR1 SGHRS, CDR2 YFSETQ. The V and J ends lost 3 bases and 2 bases, in that order; junction bases with no gene match: 2. This CDR3 is 16 amino acids long. The CDR3 protein is CASSWTSGINTGELFF. As DNA, the CDR3 is TGCGCCAGCAGCTGGACTAGCGGGATTAACACCGGGGAGCTGTTTTTT.